This TCR beta chain was sequenced during a study of blood T cell repertoires in COVID-19. Study summary: Nucleic acid was either cDNA or gDNA, and it came from T cells, B-cell-depleted T cells, or PBMCs.

CDR1 and CDR2 from the germline V gene are SGHTA and FQGNSA. CDR3 size: 14 residues. J lost 3 bases, V lost 5 bases, and 7 bases had no gene match. Methods used by the authors: Counts of nucleated cells, estimated from reference gene primer amplification, were obtained. Sequencing was performed with immunoSEQ multiplex PCR; in TCRdb, only in-frame clones are kept and a portion is missing. V and J calls and clone size are those listed in that table; D and trimming were worked out from the DNA. The sample includes 97,000 or so clones, 87% seen only once; the top ten take 2%. The sequenced sample was peripheral blood. The J gene is TRBJ2-7, the V gene TRBV7-2; TRBD1 matches 7 bases. This clonotype was sampled from a man aged 50 to 59 with active COVID-19. CDR3 nucleotides: TGTGCCAGCAGCCCGGAAACAGGGGTCTACGAGCAGTACTTC. It encodes CASSPETGVYEQYF.